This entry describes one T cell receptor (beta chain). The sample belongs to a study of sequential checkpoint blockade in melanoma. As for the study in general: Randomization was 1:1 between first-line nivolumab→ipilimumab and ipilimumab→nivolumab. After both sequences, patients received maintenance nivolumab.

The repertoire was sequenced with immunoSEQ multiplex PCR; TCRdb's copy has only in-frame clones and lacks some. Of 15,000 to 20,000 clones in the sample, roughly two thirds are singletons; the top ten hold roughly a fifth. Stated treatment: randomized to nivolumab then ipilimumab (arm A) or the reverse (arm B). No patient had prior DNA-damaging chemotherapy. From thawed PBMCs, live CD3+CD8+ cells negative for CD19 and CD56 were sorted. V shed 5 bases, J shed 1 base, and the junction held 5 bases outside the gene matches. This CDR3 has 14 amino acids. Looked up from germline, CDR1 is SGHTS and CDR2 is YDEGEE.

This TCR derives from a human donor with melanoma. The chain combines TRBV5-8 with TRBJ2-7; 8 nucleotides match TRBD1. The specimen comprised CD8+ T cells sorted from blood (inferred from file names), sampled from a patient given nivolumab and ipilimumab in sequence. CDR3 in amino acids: CASRRQGPSYEQYF. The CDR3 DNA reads TGTGCCAGCAGGCGACAGGGGCCTTCCTACGAGCAGTACTTC.